The clone carrying this T cell receptor beta chain was counted once. Its antigen is still unknown. V gave up 0 bases and J gave up 0 bases, with 27 bases separating them. The V gene's germline CDR1 is DFQATT and CDR2 SNEGSKA (reference sequence). The CDR3 is 21 residues long. The sample belongs to a study of T cell repertoires in cytomegalovirus infection. Study information: Public TCR beta signatures were indicative of both CMV infection and a matching HLA type.

TCRdb itself ran the reads through MiXCR, one entry per CDR3 protein. The table records some 920,000 distinct CDR3 sequences, about 33% of them present only once. This sequence originates from a human donor in good health (CMV status not recorded). Some clones in this sample may be carry-over from other donors' samples. The chain has TRBV20-1 and TRBJ1-3; D gene ambiguous. This specimen consisted of cultured CD8+ T cells from PBMCs, obtained from culture after CMV antigen stimulation. In DNA form, the CDR3 reads TGCAGTGCTAGAGATCTTTTACCCCCCGAGCGGAGGCTGAGCTCTGGAAACACCATATATTTT. Translating it yields CSARDLLPPERRLSSGNTIYF.